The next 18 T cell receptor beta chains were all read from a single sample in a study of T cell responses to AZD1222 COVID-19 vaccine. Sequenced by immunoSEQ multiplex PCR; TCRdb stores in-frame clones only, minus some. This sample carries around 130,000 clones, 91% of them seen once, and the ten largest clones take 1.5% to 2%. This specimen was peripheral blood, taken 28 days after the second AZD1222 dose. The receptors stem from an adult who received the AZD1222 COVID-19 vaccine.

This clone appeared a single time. The CDR3 sequence: CASSPRDRYYTDTQYF. CDR3 coding DNA: TGTGCCAGCAGCCCAAGGGACAGATATTACACAGATACGCAGTATTTT. The J gene is TRBJ2-3, the V gene TRBV7-2; 7 positions agree with TRBD1. The CDR3 runs to 16 residues. With V trimmed by 5 bases and J by 2 bases, 10 bases remained unmatched. The germline V gene encodes CDR1 SGHTA and CDR2 FQGNSA.

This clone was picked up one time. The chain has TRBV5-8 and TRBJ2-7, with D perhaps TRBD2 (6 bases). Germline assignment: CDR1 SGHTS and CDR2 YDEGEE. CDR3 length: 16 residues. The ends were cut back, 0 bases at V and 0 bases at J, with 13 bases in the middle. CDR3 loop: CASSLGDFTLSYEQYV. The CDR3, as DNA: TGTGCCAGCAGCTTGGGGGACTTTACCCTCTCCTACGAGCAGTACGTC.

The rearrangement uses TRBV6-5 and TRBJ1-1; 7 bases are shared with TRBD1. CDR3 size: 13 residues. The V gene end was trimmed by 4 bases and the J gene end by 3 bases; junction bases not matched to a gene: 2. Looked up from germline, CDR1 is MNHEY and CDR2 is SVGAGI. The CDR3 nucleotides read TGTGCCAGCAGTTCTGACAGGGACACTGAAGCTTTCTTT. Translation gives CASSSDRDTEAFF.

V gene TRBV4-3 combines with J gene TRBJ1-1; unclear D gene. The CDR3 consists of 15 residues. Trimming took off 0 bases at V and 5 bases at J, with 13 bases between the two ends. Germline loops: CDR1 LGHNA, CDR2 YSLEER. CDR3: CASSQDHWRVTEAFF. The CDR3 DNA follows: TGCGCCAGCAGCCAAGATCACTGGAGGGTGACTGAAGCTTTCTTT.

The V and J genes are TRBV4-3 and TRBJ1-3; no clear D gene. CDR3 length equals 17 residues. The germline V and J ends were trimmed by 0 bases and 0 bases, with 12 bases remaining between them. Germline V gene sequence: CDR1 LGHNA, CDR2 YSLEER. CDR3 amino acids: CASSQDTGRYSGNTIYF. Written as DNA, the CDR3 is TGCGCCAGCAGCCAAGATACCGGGCGTTACTCTGGAAACACCATATATTTT.

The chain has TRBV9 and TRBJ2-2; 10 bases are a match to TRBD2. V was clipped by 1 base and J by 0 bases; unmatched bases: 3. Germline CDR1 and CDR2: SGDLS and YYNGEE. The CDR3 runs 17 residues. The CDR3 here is CASSVYSGRTNTGELFF. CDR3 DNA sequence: TGTGCCAGCAGCGTATATAGCGGGAGGACGAACACCGGGGAGCTGTTTTTT.

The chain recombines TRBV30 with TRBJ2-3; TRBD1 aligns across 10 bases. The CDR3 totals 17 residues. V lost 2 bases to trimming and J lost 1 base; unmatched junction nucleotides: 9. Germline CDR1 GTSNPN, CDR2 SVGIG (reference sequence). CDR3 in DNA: TGTGCCTGGAGTTTCGCCGGGACAGGGGTTGGCACAGATACGCAGTATTTT. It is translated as CAWSFAGTGVGTDTQYF.

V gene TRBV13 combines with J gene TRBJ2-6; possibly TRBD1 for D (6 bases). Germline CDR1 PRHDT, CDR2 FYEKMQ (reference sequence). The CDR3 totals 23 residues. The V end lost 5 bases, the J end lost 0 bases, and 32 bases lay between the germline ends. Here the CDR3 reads CASSLHPSRQAIPFSSGANVLTF. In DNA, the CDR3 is TGTGCCAGCAGCCTCCACCCCTCGAGACAGGCCATACCCTTCAGCTCTGGGGCCAACGTCCTGACTTTC. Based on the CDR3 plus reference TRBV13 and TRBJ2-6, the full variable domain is AAGVIQSPRHLIKEKRETATLKCYPIPRHDTVYWYQQGPGQDPQFLISFYEKMQSDKGSIPDRFSAQQFSDYHSELNMSSLELGDSALYFCASSLHPSRQAIPFSSGANVLTFGAGSRLTVL.

DNA of the CDR3: TGTGCCTGGAGTCCCGGCGGGAGGGCCTACAATGAGCAGTTCTTC. It is translated as CAWSPGGRAYNEQFF. This chain links TRBV30 with TRBJ2-1; TRBD2 aligns across 9 bases. Per germline, CDR1 GTSNPN and CDR2 SVGIG (reference sequence). The CDR3 is 15 residues long. With V trimmed by 2 bases and J by 2 bases, 4 bases remained unmatched.

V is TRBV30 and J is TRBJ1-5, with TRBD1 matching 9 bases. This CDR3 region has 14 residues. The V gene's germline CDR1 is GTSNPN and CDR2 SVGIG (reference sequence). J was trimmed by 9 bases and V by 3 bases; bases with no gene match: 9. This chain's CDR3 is CAWRVRTGVGPQHF. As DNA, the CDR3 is TGTGCCTGGAGGGTCCGGACAGGGGTTGGGCCCCAGCATTTT. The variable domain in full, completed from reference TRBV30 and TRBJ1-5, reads SQTIHQWPATLVQPVGSPLSLECTVEGTSNPNLYWYRQAAGRGLQLLFYSVGIGQISSEVPQNLSASRPQDRQFILSSKKLLLSDSGFYLCAWRVRTGVGPQHFGDGTRLSIL.

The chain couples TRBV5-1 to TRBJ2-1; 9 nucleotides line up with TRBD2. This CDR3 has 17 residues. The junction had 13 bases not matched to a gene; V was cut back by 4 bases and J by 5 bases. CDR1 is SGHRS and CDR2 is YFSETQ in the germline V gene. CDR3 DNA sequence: TGCGCCAGCAGCGACAGCCCTAGCGGGATAGGCGACAATGAGCAGTTCTTC. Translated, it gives CASSDSPSGIGDNEQFF. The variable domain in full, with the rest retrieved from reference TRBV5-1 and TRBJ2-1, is KAGVTQTPRYLIKTRGQQVTLSCSPISGHRSVSWYQQTPGQGLQFLFEYFSETQRNKGNFPGRFSGRQFSNSRSEMNVSTLELGDSALYLCASSDSPSGIGDNEQFFGPGTRLTVL.

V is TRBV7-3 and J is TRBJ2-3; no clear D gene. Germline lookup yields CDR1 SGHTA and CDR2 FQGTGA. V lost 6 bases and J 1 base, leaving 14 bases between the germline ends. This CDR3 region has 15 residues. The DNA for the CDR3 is TGTGCCAGCAGTGCGGTAGCCCTTCGCACAGATACGCAGTATTTT. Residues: CASSAVALRTDTQYF.

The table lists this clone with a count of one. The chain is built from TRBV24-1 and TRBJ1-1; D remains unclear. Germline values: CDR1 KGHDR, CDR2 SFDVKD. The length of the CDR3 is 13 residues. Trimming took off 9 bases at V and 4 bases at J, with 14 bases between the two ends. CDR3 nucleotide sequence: TGTGCCACCCCGTGTAGGGTAGGCACTGAAGCTTTCTTT. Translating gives CATPCRVGTEAFF.

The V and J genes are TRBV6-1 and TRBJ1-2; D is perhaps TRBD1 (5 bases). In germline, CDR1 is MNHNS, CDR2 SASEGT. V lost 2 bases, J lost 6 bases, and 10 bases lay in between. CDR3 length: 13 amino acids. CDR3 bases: TGTGCCAGCAGTGAAAGGGGAAAGAATGGCTACACCTTC. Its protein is CASSERGKNGYTF.

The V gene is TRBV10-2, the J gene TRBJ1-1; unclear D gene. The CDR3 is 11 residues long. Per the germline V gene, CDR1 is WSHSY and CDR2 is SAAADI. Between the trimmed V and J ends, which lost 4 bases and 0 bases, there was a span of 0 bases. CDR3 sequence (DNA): TGCGCCAGCAGTGTGAACACTGAAGCTTTCTTT. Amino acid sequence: CASSVNTEAFF.

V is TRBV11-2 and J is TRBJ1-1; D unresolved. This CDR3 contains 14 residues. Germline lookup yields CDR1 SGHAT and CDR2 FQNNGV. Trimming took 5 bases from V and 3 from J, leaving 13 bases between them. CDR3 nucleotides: TGTGCCAGCAGCCGCAGCTTGGTGGACACTGAAGCTTTCTTT. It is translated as CASSRSLVDTEAFF.

The CDR3 here is CASSQEKGSYGYTF. The CDR3 DNA sequence: TGTGCCAGCAGCCAAGAGAAGGGCAGCTATGGCTACACCTTC. The chain recombines TRBV14 with TRBJ1-2; D remains unclear. Germline V CDR1 and CDR2: SGHDN, FVKESK. This CDR3 has 14 residues. Trimming took off 0 bases at V and 4 bases at J, with 9 bases between the two ends.

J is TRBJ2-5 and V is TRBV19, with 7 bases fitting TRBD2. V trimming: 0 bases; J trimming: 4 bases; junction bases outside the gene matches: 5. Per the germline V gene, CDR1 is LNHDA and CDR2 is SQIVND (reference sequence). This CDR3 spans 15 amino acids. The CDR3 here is CASSIEGGSGETQYF. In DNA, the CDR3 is TGTGCCAGTAGTATAGAGGGAGGGAGTGGAGAGACCCAGTACTTC.